Below are 23 T cell receptor beta chains sequenced from a single sample in a study of blood T cell repertoires in COVID-19. TCRdb keeps only in-frame clones here, not all; method: immunoSEQ multiplex PCR. The sample gives about 300,000 clones, about 90% of which show up once; over 5.5% is in the top ten. The sample comprised peripheral blood. The receptors originated from a woman in her 50s with COVID-19, enrolled during active disease.

This rearrangement joins TRBV27 to TRBJ1-3; D possibly corresponds to TRBD1 (5 bases). V lost 5 bases to trimming and J lost 0 bases, with 20 bases between them. The germline V gene has CDR1 MNHEY and CDR2 SMNVEV (reference sequence). CDR3 length equals 18 residues. Written as DNA, the CDR3 is TGTGCCAGCAGTCCCTGGGACTCCTTCTCCGGCTCTGGAAACACCATATATTTT. Translating gives CASSPWDSFSGSGNTIYF.

J is TRBJ2-1 and V is TRBV9; 10 bases are shared with TRBD2. V gave up 0 bases and J gave up 8 bases; unmatched junction bases: 5. Germline CDR1 is SGDLS and CDR2 is YYNGEE. This CDR3 comprises 15 residues. The CDR3: CASSVAWLAGDEQFF. Written as DNA, the CDR3 is TGTGCCAGCAGCGTAGCATGGCTAGCGGGAGATGAGCAGTTCTTC.

V and J are TRBV19 and TRBJ2-7; TRBD2 agrees at 7 bases. V was pared by 3 bases and J by 4 bases, with 12 bases of the junction left unmatched. The CDR3 consists of 16 residues. Germline values: CDR1 LNHDA, CDR2 SQIVND (reference sequence). The CDR3 coding sequence is TGTGCCAGTAGTATCCCGACGGGCGGGAGTAGTTACGAGCAGTACTTC. Its protein product is CASSIPTGGSSYEQYF.

V is TRBV11-2 and J is TRBJ2-1, with 13 bases identical to TRBD2. Germline assignment: CDR1 SGHAT and CDR2 FQNNGV. The CDR3 is 16 residues long. V was clipped by 1 base and J by 7 bases; unmatched bases: 4. The DNA for the CDR3 is TGTGCCAGCAGCTTAGTTGAGACTAGCGGGAGGAATGAGCAGTTCTTC. Residues: CASSLVETSGRNEQFF.

V usage is TRBV6-1 and J usage is TRBJ1-1; no clear D. The CDR3 consists of 15 residues. Trimming stripped 2 bases from V and 11 bases from J, with 21 bases between. CDR1 MNHNS and CDR2 SASEGT come from the germline V gene. CDR3 bases: TGTGCCAGCAGTGAAACGCCGAAAATGGAGAGAGGGGCTTTCTTT. This translates into CASSETPKMERGAFF.

The V gene is TRBV5-5, the J gene TRBJ1-4; 7 nucleotides match TRBD1. This CDR3 region has 13 residues. Germline assignment: CDR1 SGHKS and CDR2 YYEKEE (reference sequence). The ends lost 3 bases at V and 5 bases at J; junction bases unmatched: 1. The CDR3 region has the DNA TGTGCCAGCAGCTCGGACAGGAATGAAAAACTGTTTTTT. Translation: CASSSDRNEKLFF.

The chain employs TRBV24-1 and TRBJ2-1; 8 bases map to TRBD2. Germline V gene data show CDR1 as KGHDR and CDR2 as SFDVKD. The length of the CDR3 is 14 residues. The V gene end was trimmed by 5 bases and the J gene end by 8 bases; junction bases not matched to a gene: 7. The CDR3 nucleotides read TGTGCCACCAGTGGAATTAGCGGGACGGATGAGCAGTTCTTC. Encoded protein: CATSGISGTDEQFF.

This chain joins TRBV29-1 and TRBJ2-7, with 11 bases aligning to TRBD1. The germline gives CDR1 SQVTM, CDR2 ANQGSEA. This CDR3 has 13 amino acids. Losses at the gene ends were 7 bases for V and 5 bases for J; bases not matched to a gene: 7. CDR3 residues: CSGGTGGSHEQYF. The DNA for the CDR3 is TGCAGCGGTGGGACAGGGGGTAGCCACGAGCAGTACTTC.

The chain employs TRBV30 and TRBJ1-1; 9 bases are a match to TRBD1. The CDR3 totals 15 residues. Germline V gene sequence: CDR1 GTSNPN, CDR2 SVGIG (reference sequence). The junction had 4 bases not matched to a gene; V was cut back by 1 base and J by 1 base. The CDR3 is CAWSGMGQGNTEAFF. In nucleotides, the CDR3 is TGTGCCTGGAGTGGTATGGGACAGGGGAACACTGAAGCTTTCTTT.

This clone has just one count. The chain has TRBV29-1 and TRBJ1-2; D is perhaps TRBD1 (5 bases). This CDR3 is built from 11 residues. The V gene lost 7 bases and the J gene lost 7 bases, with 13 bases spanning the gap. The germline gives CDR1 SQVTM, CDR2 ANQGSEA. This chain's CDR3 is CSDFRGGGYTF. DNA for the CDR3: TGCAGCGACTTTCGCGGGGGTGGCTACACCTTC.

The chain couples TRBV7-2 to TRBJ2-1, with TRBD2 identical over 12 bases. CDR3 size: 16 residues. With V trimmed by 6 bases and J by 4 bases, 7 bases remained unmatched. CDR1 SGHTA and CDR2 FQGNSA come from the germline V gene. The CDR3 region is CASRPGGLAGYNEQFF. Written as DNA, the CDR3 is TGTGCCAGCAGGCCAGGAGGACTAGCGGGATACAATGAGCAGTTCTTC.

The chain couples TRBV6-9 to TRBJ2-1; 9 nucleotides align to TRBD1. Germline V gene sequence: CDR1 MNHGY, CDR2 SVAAGI. The junction had 3 bases not matched to a gene; V was cut back by 4 bases and J by 2 bases. The CDR3 extends over 15 amino acids. The CDR3 here is CASSSDRGPYNEQFF. CDR3 DNA sequence: TGTGCCAGCAGTTCGGACAGGGGTCCCTACAATGAGCAGTTCTTC.

This chain joins TRBV5-1 and TRBJ1-3; TRBD1 is a possible D gene (5 bases). Germline CDR1 is SGHRS and CDR2 is YFSETQ. The V end lost 5 bases, the J end lost 11 bases, and 20 bases lay between the germline ends. This CDR3 has 14 amino acids. The DNA for the CDR3 is TGCGCCAGCAGTAGAGGCCGGTGGGGGGACTCCATATATTTT. Its translation is CASSRGRWGDSIYF.

The chain has TRBV7-2 and TRBJ2-7; 9 bases align to TRBD1. V trimming: 5 bases; J trimming: 1 base; junction bases outside the gene matches: 3. Germline loops: CDR1 SGHTA, CDR2 FQGNSA. The CDR3 is made up of 14 amino acids. DNA of the CDR3: TGTGCCAGCAGCACACAGGGGGCGTCCTACGAGCAGTACTTC. Protein: CASSTQGASYEQYF.

V and J are TRBV4-1 and TRBJ2-5; possible D gene TRBD1, 5 bases. This CDR3 region has 15 residues. V was shortened by 1 base and J by 0 bases, with 9 bases between the two germline ends. The germline gives CDR1 MGHRA, CDR2 YSYEKL. This CDR3 is CASSQGQKHQETQYF. The CDR3 DNA follows: TGCGCCAGCAGCCAAGGACAGAAACACCAAGAGACCCAGTACTTC.

The V and J genes are TRBV5-4 and TRBJ2-5; no clear D gene. CDR1 and CDR2 (germline): SGHNT, YYREEE (reference sequence). V was clipped by 4 bases and J by 2 bases, with 6 bases between them. CDR3 size: 12 residues. This CDR3 is CASSLPQETQYF. The CDR3 region has the DNA TGTGCCAGCAGCCTACCACAAGAGACCCAGTACTTC. Combining the CDR3 with reference TRBV5-4 and TRBJ2-5 gives the whole variable domain ETGVTQSPTHLIKTRGQQVTLRCSSQSGHNTVSWYQQALGQGPQFIFQYYREEENGRGNFPPRFSGLQFPNYSSELNVNALELDDSALYLCASSLPQETQYFGPGTRLLVL.

Only a few counts were recorded for this clone. The junction departs from the called germline gene at one end, perhaps through a read error. The chain carries TRBV7-7 and TRBJ2-2; the D gene is possibly TRBD1 (5 bases). The CDR3 consists of 15 residues. The V gene's germline CDR1 is SSHAT and CDR2 FNYEAQ (reference sequence). In nucleotides, the CDR3 is TGTGCTAGCAGCCCTACCAGGGCTCTACCCGGGGAGCTGTTTTTT. This sequence encodes CASSPTRALPGELFF.

V gene TRBV14 combines with J gene TRBJ1-1, with D possibly TRBD1 on 5 matching bases. The CDR3 length is 15 residues. The germline V gene encodes CDR1 SGHDN and CDR2 FVKESK. Trimming removed 4 bases at V and 9 bases at J, with 21 bases between. Written as DNA, the CDR3 is TGTGCCAGCAGCCTTCTCTCGGGGGGAGTAAGCAAAGCTTTCTTT. It translates to CASSLLSGGVSKAFF.

The chain employs TRBV7-9 and TRBJ2-1, with TRBD2 identical over 7 bases. The germline gives CDR1 SEHNR, CDR2 FQNEAQ (reference sequence). This CDR3 comprises 15 residues. The junction had 13 bases not matched to a gene; V was cut back by 4 bases and J by 10 bases. The CDR3 loop reads CASSYPGLQSPEQFF. In nucleotides, the CDR3 is TGTGCCAGCAGCTACCCGGGACTACAATCCCCGGAGCAGTTCTTC.

The genes are TRBV12-3 or TRBV12-4 and TRBJ2-3; TRBD2 matches at 10 bases. This CDR3 comprises 13 residues. V gave up 10 bases and J gave up 6 bases; unmatched junction bases: 7. CDR3 region: CATGLAVKDTQYF. DNA of the CDR3: TGTGCCACAGGACTAGCGGTGAAGGATACGCAGTATTTT.

This chain uses TRBV14 with TRBJ2-3, with D possibly matching TRBD2 (5 bases). Germline assignment: CDR1 SGHDN and CDR2 FVKESK. The ends were cut back, 0 bases at V and 7 bases at J, with 32 bases in the middle. This CDR3 has 21 residues. The CDR3 reads CASSQDMLAGAGPPFAYTQYF. The CDR3 DNA is TGTGCCAGCAGCCAAGATATGCTGGCGGGCGCCGGACCCCCCTTCGCCTATACGCAGTATTTT.

The gene calls are TRBV11-3 and TRBJ2-7, with 9 bases that match TRBD2. Trimming at V came to 2 bases and at J to 3 bases, leaving 5 bases not matched to a gene. This CDR3 contains 15 residues. The germline V gene encodes CDR1 SGHNT and CDR2 YENEEA. The chain's CDR3 is CASSLYLREGYEQYF. As DNA, the CDR3 is TGTGCCAGCAGCTTATATTTGCGGGAGGGCTACGAGCAGTACTTC.

This clone was observed once. The chain employs TRBV5-1 and TRBJ1-1, with TRBD1 matching over 7 bases. V was clipped by 0 bases and J by 8 bases; unmatched bases: 13. CDR1 is SGHRS and CDR2 is YFSETQ in the germline V gene. The CDR3 runs to 16 residues. The CDR3 loop reads CASSLAQGVMIDEAFF. CDR3 bases: TGCGCCAGCAGCTTGGCCCAGGGGGTGATGATTGACGAAGCTTTCTTT. Variable domain in full (rest from reference TRBV5-1 and TRBJ1-1): KAGVTQTPRYLIKTRGQQVTLSCSPISGHRSVSWYQQTPGQGLQFLFEYFSETQRNKGNFPGRFSGRQFSNSRSEMNVSTLELGDSALYLCASSLAQGVMIDEAFFGQGTRLTVV.